Below, 2 T cell receptor beta chains from the same sample are listed, as sequenced in a study of T cell responses to AZD1222 COVID-19 vaccine. Generated by immunoSEQ multiplex PCR, the TCRdb table keeps only in-frame clones and is missing some. The sample consists of some 120,000 clones, about nine tenths of them appearing once. Source: peripheral blood, taken 28 days after the second AZD1222 dose. The receptors were gathered from an adult who received the AZD1222 COVID-19 vaccine.

The chain employs TRBV28 and TRBJ1-1; D might be TRBD1 (6 bases). The CDR3 is 16 amino acids. Germline V gene data show CDR1 as MDHEN and CDR2 as SYDVKM. The germline V and J ends were trimmed by 4 bases and 1 base, with 16 bases remaining between them. The CDR3 DNA reads as TGTGCCAGCAGTTCCTATAGGGGGTTCGGGAACACTGAAGCTTTCTTT. It specifies CASSSYRGFGNTEAFF.

V gene TRBV28 combines with J gene TRBJ1-3; tentative D call: TRBD1 (5 bases). Germline CDR1 MDHEN, CDR2 SYDVKM. CDR3 length: 19 residues. Trimming removed 7 bases from V and 0 bases from J, with 25 bases in between. The CDR3 bases are TGTGCCAGCACCCTCCCCGGTGGGGTCAGGGATCGCTCTGGAAACACCATATATTTT. Its protein product is CASTLPGGVRDRSGNTIYF.